This T cell receptor (beta chain) stems from a study of shared clonotypes between healthy human individuals. Trimming took off 5 bases at V and 10 bases at J, with 13 bases between the two ends. Germline CDR1 reads LNHDA; CDR2 reads SQIVND (reference sequence). There are 12 residues in the CDR3. Measured with immunoSEQ multiplex PCR; TCRdb has only the in-frame clones, and not every one. The table has over a million clones, roughly 96% seen once; the top ten hold roughly 1.1%. Study-wide results and caveats: As a rule, naive subsets had a larger estimated richness than memory subsets. Only blood underwent sampling, and tissue repertoires likely differ.

A note on this clone: Its antigen remains unidentified.

Sequencing used naive CD4+ T cells sorted from blood. As to subset: CD45RA+ positively selected. This receptor was obtained from a man aged 30-40 years in good health. This chain connects TRBV19 to TRBJ2-3; a weak D match, TRBD2 (6 bases). The CDR3, as DNA: TGTGCCAGTAGTTCCCGGCGGGACTCGCAGTATTTT. This gives the protein CASSSRRDSQYF.